This TCR beta chain was profiled in a study of blood T cell repertoires in COVID-19. Study-level information: The United States, Italy and Spain supplied acute and convalescent COVID-19 samples. PBMCs, B-cell-depleted T cells, or T cells provided the cDNA or gDNA that made up the material.

The CDR3 length is 17 residues. Germline V gene sequence: CDR1 SGHVS, CDR2 FQNEAQ. J was trimmed by 2 bases and V by 0 bases; bases with no gene match: 6. The table came from immunoSEQ multiplex PCR; TCRdb's copy has only in-frame clones and leaves some out. This sample has approximately 390,000 clones, with approximately 87% found just once. The source is a woman between 45 and 60 years old who had recovered from COVID-19. Sequencing used PBMCs or T cells enriched from blood (not recorded which). V and J are TRBV7-8 and TRBJ2-5; 10 bases are a match to TRBD2. The CDR3 DNA reads TGTGCCAGCAGCTTAGCGTCGTCTAGCGGGGGACAAGAGACCCAGTACTTC. This encodes CASSLASSSGGQETQYF.